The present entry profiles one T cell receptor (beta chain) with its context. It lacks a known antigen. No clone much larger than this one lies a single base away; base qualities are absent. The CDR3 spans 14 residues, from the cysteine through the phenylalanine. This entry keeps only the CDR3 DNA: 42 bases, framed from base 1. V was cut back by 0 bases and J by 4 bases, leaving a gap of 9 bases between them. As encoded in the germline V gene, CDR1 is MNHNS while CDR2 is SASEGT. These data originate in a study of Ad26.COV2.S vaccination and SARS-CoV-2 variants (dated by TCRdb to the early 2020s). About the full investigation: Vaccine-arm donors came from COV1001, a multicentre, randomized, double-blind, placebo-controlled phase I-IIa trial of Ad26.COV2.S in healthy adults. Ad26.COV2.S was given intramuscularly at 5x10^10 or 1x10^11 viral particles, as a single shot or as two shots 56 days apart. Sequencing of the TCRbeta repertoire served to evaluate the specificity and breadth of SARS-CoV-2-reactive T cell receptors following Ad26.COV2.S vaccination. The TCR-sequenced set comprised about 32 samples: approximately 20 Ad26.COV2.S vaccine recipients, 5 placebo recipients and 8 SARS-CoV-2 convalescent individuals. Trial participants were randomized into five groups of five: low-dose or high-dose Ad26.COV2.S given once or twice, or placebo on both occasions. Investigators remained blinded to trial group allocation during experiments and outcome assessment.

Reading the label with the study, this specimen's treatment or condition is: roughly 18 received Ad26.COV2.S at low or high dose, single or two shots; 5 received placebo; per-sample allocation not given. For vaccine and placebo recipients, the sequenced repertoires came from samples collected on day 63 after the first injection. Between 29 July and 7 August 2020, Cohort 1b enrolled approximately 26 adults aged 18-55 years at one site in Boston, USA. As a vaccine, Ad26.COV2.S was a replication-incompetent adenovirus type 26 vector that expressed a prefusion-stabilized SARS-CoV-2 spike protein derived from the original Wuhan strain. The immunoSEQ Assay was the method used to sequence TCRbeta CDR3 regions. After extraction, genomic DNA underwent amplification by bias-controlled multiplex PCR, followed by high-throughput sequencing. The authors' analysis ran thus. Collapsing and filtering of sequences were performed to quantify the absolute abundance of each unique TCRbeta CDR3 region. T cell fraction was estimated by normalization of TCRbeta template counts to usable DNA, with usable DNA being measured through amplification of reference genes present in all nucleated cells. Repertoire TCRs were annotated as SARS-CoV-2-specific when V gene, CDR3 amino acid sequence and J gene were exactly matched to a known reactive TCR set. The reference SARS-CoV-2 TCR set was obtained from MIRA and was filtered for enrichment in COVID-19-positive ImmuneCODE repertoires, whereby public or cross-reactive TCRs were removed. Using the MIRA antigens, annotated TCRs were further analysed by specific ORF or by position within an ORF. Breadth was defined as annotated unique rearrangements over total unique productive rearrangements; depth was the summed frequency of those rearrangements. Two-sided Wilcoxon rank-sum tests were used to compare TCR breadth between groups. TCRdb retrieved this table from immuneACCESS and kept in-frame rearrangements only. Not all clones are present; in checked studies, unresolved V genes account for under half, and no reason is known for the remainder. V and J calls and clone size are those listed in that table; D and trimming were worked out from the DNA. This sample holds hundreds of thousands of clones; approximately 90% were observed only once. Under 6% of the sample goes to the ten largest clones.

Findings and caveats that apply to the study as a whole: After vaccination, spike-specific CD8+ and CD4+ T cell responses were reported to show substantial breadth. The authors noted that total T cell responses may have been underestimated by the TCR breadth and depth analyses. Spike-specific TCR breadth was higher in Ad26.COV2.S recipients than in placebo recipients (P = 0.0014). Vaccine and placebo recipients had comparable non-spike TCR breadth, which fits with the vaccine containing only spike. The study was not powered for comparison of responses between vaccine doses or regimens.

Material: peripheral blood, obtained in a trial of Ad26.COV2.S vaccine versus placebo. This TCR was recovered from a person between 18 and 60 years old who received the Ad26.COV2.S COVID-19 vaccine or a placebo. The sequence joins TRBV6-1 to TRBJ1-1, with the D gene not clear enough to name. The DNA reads TGTGCCAGCAGTGAAGCGCTTCGGTCCACTGAAGCTTTCTTT. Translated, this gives CASSEALRSTEAFF.